This paragraph covers one T cell receptor (beta chain) sequence. Assay used: immunoSEQ multiplex PCR; TCRdb lists only in-frame clones, some missing. The table has a few hundred thousand clones, more than 80% seen once; the top ten hold 2.5% to 3%. The V end was cut by 3 bases, the J end by 1 base, with 15 bases between. Germline CDR1 reads SGHTA; CDR2 reads FQGNSA. There are 16 residues in the CDR3. The data were obtained in a study of blood T cell repertoires in COVID-19. Looking at the study overall: Sites in the United States, Italy and Spain provided acute and convalescent COVID-19 samples. From T cells, B-cell-depleted T cells, or PBMCs came the material, which was cDNA or gDNA.

The chain uses TRBV7-2 and TRBJ1-1; D ambiguous. The source material was peripheral blood. The TCR originated in a woman in her twenties or thirties with active or convalescent COVID-19. The CDR3 DNA reads TGTGCCAGCAGCTTCTTTCTATCGTTGAAGAACACTGAAGCTTTCTTT. Its protein product is CASSFFLSLKNTEAFF.